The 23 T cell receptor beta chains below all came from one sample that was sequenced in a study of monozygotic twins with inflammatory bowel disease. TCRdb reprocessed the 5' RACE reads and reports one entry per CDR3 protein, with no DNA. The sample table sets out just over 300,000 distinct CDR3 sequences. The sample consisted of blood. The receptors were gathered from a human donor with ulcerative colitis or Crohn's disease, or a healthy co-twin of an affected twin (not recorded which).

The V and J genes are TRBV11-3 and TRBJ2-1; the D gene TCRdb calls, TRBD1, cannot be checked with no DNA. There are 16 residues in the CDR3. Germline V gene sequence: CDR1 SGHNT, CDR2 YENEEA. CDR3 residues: CASSLRPSILSGEQFF.

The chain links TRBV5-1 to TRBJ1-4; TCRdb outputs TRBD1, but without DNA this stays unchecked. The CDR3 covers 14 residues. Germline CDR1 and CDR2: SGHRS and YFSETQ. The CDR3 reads CASSFGTGWEKLFF.

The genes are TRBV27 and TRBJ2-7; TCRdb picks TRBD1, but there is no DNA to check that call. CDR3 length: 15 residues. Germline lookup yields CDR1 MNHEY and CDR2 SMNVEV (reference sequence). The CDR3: CASRITGTSSYEQYF.

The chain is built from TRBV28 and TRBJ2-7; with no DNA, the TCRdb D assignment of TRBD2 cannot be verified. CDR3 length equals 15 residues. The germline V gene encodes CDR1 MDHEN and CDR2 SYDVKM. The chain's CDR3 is CASSHGTSGSYEQYF.

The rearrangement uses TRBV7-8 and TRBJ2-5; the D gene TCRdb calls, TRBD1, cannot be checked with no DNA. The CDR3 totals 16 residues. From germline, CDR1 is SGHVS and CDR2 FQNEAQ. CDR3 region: CASSLALTGGFETQYF.

The CDR3 sequence is CASSLRLRTGSRNNQPQHF. The chain recombines TRBV12-3 or TRBV12-4 with TRBJ1-5; with no DNA, the TCRdb D assignment of TRBD1 cannot be verified. The CDR3 loop spans 19 amino acids.

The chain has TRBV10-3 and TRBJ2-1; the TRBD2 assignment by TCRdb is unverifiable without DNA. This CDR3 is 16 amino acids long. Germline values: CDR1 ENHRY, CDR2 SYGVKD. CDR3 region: CAISRKGTTDYNEQFF.

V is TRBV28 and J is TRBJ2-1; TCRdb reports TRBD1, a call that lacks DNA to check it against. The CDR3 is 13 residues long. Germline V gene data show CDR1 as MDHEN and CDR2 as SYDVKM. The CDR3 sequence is CASTGDNYNEQFF.

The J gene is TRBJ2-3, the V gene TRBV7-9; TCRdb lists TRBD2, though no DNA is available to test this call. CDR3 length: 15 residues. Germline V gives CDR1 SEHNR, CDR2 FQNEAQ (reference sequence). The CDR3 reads CASSAGGSGTDTQYF. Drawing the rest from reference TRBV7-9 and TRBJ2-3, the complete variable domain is DTGVSQNPRHKITKRGQNVTFRCDPISEHNRLYWYRQTLGQGPEFLTYFQNEAQLEKSRLLSDRFSAERPKGSFSTLEIQRTEQGDSAMYLCASSAGGSGTDTQYFGPGTRLTVL.

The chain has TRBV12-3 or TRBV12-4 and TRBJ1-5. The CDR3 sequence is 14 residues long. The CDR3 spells CASSPLNGNQPQHF.

The CDR3 loop is CASRINSAPTGELFF. The chain has TRBV5-1 and TRBJ2-2; TCRdb indicates TRBD1, and absent DNA this call remains unverified. CDR1 and CDR2 from the germline V gene are SGHRS and YFSETQ. The CDR3 contains 15 residues.

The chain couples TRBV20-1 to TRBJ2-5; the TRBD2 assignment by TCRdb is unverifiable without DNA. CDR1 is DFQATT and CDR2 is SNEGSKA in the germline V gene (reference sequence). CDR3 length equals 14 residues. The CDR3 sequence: CSARSGTKRETQYF.

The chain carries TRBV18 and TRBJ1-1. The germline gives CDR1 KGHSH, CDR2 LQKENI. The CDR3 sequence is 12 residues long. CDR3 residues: CASSPPYTEAFF.

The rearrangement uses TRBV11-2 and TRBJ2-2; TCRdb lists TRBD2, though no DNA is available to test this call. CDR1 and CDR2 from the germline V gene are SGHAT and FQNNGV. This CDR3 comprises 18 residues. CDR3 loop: CASSLGDRLASLSGELFF.

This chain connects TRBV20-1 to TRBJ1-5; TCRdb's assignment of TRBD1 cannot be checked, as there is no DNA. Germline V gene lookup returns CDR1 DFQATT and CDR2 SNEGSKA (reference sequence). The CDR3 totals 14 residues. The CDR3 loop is CSATEGGGNQPQHF.

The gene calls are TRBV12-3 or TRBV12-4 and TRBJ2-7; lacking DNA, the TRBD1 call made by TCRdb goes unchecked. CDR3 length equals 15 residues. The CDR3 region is CASTLGQGVFYEQYF.

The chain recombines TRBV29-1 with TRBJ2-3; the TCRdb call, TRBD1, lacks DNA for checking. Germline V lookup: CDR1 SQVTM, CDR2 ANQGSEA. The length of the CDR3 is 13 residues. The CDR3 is CSVSGQGTDTQYF.

The CDR3 protein is CASSPRMGGGYTF. V and J are TRBV12-3 or TRBV12-4 and TRBJ1-2; without DNA, the TCRdb call of TRBD1 cannot be checked. CDR3 length equals 13 residues.

This CDR3 reads CASSEGDLSSYEQYF. The chain combines TRBV2 with TRBJ2-7. There are 15 residues in the CDR3. The germline V gene has CDR1 SNHLY and CDR2 FYNNEI.

This chain's CDR3 is CASSVVGESGKTQYF. The V and J genes are TRBV9 and TRBJ2-5; no DNA is available, so the TRBD1 call from TCRdb remains unchecked. Germline CDR1 is SGDLS and CDR2 is YYNGEE. The CDR3 has 15 residues.

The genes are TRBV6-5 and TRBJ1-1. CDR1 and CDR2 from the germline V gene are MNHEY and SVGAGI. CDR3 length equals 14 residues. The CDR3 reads CASSYSGLNTEAFF.

The CDR3 here is CSAPFRGGAGTQYF. The chain links TRBV20-1 to TRBJ2-3; TCRdb designates TRBD1, a call that cannot be tested without DNA. Germline CDR1 and CDR2: DFQATT and SNEGSKA (reference sequence). There are 14 residues in the CDR3.

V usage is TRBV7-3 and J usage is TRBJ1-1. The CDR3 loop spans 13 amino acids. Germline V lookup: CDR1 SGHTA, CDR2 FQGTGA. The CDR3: CASSLFRDTEAFF.